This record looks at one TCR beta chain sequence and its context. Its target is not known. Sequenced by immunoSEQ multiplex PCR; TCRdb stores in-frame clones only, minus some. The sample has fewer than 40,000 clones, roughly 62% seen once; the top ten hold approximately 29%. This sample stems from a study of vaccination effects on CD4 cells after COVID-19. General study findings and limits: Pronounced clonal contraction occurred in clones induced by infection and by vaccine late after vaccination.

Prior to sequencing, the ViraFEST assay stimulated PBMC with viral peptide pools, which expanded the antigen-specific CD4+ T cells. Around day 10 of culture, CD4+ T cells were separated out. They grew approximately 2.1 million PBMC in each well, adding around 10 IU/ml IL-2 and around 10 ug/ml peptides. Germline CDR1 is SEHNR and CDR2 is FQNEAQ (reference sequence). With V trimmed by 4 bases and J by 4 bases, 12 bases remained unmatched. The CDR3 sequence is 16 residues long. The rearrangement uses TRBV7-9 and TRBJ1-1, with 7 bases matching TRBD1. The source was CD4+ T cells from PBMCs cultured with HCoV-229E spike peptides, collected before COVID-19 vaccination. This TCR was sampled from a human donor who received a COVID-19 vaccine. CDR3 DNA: TGTGCCAGCAGCTCGAATGCGGTGAACAGGGGCACTGAAGCTTTCTTT. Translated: CASSSNAVNRGTEAFF.